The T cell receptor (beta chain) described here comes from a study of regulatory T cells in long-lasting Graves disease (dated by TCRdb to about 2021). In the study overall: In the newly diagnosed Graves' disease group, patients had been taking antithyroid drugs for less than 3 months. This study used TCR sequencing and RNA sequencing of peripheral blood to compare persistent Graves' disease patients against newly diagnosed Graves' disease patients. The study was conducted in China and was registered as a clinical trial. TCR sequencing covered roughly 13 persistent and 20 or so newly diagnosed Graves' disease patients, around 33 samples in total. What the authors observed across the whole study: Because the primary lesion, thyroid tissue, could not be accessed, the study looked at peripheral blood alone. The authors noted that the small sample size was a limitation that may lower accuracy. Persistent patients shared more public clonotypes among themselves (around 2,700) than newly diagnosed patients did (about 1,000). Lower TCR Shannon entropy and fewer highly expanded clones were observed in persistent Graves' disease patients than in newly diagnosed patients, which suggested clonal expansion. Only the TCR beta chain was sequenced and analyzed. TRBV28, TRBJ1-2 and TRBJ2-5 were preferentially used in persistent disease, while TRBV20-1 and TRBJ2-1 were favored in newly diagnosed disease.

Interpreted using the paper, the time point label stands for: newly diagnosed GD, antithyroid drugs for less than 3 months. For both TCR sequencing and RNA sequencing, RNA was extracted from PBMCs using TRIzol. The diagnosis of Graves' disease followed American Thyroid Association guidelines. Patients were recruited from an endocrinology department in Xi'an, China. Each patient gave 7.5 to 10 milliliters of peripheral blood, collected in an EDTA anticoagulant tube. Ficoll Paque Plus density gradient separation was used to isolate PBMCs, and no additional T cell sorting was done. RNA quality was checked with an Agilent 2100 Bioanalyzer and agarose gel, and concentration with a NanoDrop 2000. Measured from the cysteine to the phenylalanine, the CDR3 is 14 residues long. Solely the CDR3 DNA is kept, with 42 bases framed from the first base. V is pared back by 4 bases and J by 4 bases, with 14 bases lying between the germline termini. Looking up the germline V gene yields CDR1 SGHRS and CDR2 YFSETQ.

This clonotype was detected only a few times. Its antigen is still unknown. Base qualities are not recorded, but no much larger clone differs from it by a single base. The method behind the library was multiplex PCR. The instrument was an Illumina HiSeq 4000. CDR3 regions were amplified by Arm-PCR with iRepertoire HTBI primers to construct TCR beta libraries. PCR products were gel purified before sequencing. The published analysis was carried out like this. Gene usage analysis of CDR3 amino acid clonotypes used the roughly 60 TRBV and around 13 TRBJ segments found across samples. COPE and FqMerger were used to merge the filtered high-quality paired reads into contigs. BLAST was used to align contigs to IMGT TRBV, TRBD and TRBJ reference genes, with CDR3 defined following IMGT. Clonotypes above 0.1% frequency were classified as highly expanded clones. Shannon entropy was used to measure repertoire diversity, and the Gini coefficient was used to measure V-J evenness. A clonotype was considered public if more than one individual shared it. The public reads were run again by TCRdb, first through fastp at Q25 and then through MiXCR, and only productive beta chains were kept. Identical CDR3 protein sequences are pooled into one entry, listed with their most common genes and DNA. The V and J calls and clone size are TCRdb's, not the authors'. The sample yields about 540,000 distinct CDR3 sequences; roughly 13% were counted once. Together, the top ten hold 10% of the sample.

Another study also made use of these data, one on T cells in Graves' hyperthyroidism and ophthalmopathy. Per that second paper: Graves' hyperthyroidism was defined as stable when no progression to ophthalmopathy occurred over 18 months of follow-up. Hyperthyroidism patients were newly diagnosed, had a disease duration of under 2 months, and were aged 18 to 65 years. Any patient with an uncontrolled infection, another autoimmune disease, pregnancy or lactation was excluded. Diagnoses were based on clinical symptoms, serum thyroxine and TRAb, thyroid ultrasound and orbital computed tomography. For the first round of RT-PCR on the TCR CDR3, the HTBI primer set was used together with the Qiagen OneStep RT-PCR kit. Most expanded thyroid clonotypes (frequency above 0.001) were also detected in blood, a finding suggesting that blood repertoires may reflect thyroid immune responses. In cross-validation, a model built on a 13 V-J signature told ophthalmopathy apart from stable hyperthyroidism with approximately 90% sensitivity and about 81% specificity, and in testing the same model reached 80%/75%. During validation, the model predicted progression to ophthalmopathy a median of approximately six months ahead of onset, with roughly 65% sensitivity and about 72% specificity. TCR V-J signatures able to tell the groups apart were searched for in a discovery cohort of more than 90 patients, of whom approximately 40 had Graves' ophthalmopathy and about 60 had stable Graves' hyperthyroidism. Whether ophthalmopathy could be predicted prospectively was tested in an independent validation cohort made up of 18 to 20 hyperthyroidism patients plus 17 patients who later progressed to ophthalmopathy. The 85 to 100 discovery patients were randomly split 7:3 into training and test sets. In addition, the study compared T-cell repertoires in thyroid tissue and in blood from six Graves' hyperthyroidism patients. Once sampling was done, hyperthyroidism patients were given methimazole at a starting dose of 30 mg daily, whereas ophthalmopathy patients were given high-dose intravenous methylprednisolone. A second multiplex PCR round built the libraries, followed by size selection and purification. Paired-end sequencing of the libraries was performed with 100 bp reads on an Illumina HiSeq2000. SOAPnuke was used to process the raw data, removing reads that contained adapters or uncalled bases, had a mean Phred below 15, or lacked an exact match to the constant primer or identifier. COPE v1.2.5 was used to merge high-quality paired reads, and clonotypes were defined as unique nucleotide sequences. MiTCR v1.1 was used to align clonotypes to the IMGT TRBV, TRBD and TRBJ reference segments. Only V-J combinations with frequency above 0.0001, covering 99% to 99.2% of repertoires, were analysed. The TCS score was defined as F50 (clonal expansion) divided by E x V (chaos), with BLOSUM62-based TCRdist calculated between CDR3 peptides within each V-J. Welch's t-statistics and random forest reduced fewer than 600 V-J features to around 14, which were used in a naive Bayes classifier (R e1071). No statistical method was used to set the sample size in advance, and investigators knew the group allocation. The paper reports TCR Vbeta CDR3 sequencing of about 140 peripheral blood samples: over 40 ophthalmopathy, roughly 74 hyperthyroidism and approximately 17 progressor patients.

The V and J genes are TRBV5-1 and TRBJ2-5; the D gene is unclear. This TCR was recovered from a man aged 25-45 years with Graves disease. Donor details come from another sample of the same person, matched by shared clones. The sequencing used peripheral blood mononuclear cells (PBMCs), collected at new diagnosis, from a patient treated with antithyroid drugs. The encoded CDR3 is CASSPLGLGETQYF. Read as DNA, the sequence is TGCGCCAGCAGCCCTCTGGGATTGGGAGAGACCCAGTACTTC.